The 21 T cell receptor beta chains in this list originate from one sample, sequenced in a study of blood T cell repertoires in COVID-19. Here immunoSEQ multiplex PCR was the method, and the copy in TCRdb shows in-frame clones only, minus some. Of fewer than 300,000 clones listed, roughly 80% are singletons. The sequenced sample was PBMCs or T cells enriched from blood (not recorded which). The receptors were gathered from a man aged 40-50 years who had been exposed to COVID-19.

V gene TRBV2 combines with J gene TRBJ2-7, with 8 bases lining up with TRBD1. The CDR3 is 14 amino acids. The germline CDR1 and CDR2 sequences are SNHLY and FYNNEI. Trimming removed 4 bases from V and 4 bases from J; junction bases left unmatched: 6. The CDR3 bases are TGTGCCAGCAGTGCCAGGGGGCGAGGATACGAGCAGTACTTC. It is translated as CASSARGRGYEQYF.

The chain has TRBV5-5 and TRBJ2-5, with 7 positions matching TRBD1. CDR1 and CDR2 (germline): SGHKS, YYEKEE (reference sequence). The CDR3 totals 16 residues. After removal of 3 bases from V and 2 bases from J, the junction contained 10 bases not matched to a gene. The CDR3 DNA sequence: TGTGCCAGCAGCTACTCGGACAGGCCAAATCAAGAGACCCAGTACTTC. Translating gives CASSYSDRPNQETQYF.

The genes are TRBV4-1 and TRBJ2-3; D is perhaps TRBD2 (5 bases). The CDR3 loop spans 15 amino acids. Germline values: CDR1 MGHRA, CDR2 YSYEKL. The ends were cut back, 0 bases at V and 2 bases at J, with 9 bases in the middle. The CDR3 coding sequence is TGCGCCAGCAGCCAAGAGGGAGTCACCACAGATACGCAGTATTTT. Its translation: CASSQEGVTTDTQYF.

Comment on this clone: At one of its ends the junction is not consistent with the germline gene, which may arise from a read error. The chain combines TRBV7-2 with TRBJ1-2; 8 nucleotides agree with TRBD1. This CDR3 region has 14 residues. Germline V gene data show CDR1 as SGHTA and CDR2 as FQGNSA. In DNA form, the CDR3 reads TGTGCCAGCAGCTCCCACCCCGCGGACAGGGTATTCGCCTTC. Translation: CASSSHPADRVFAF. Looking up the rest from reference TRBV7-2 and TRBJ1-2 gives the full variable domain: GAGVSQSPSNKVTEKGKDVELRCDPISGHTALYWYRQSLGQGLEFLIYFQGNSAPDKSGLPSDRFSAERTGGSVSTLTIQRTQQEDSAVYLCASSSHPADRVFAFGSGTRLTVV.

CDR3 nucleotides: TGTGCCAGCAGCGGGTGGAGGAAAGAATCTGAAGCTTTCTTT. It translates to CASSGWRKESEAFF. This chain joins TRBV5-8 and TRBJ1-1; D is undetermined. Per the germline V gene, CDR1 is SGHTS and CDR2 is YDEGEE. The CDR3 has 14 residues. Trimming removed 4 bases from V and 6 bases from J, with 16 bases in between.

The chain employs TRBV12-2 and TRBJ2-2; TRBD2, the table's D call, was not compared with the DNA. TRBV12-2 is a listed pseudogene. This CDR3 comprises 16 residues. The CDR3 is CASRFFREVETGELFF. CDR3 nucleotide sequence: TGTGCAAGTCGCTTTTTCCGGGAGGTCGAAACCGGGGAGCTGTTTTTT.

The chain recombines TRBV24-1 with TRBJ2-1, with D hard to call. Germline assignment: CDR1 KGHDR and CDR2 SFDVKD. The CDR3 totals 16 residues. V was cut by 3 bases and J by 7 bases, with 18 bases left in between. CDR3 nucleotide sequence: TGTGCCACCAGTGATCCCGCTAGGCGTGGTGGTAATGAGCAGTTCTTC. This encodes CATSDPARRGGNEQFF.

The chain combines TRBV10-2 with TRBJ1-1; D uncertain. Looked up from germline, CDR1 is WSHSY and CDR2 is SAAADI. Trimming removed 2 bases from V and 11 bases from J, with 15 bases in between. The CDR3 runs 13 residues. DNA of the CDR3: TGCGCCAGCAGTGAGCCCGGGAACAGTGATGCTTTCTTT. This sequence encodes CASSEPGNSDAFF.

V is TRBV9 and J is TRBJ1-1, with no clear D. The V gene's germline CDR1 is SGDLS and CDR2 YYNGEE. The germline V and J ends were trimmed by 1 base and 0 bases, with 4 bases remaining between them. CDR3 size: 13 residues. The CDR3, as DNA: TGTGCCAGCAGCGTACGGGTGAACACTGAAGCTTTCTTT. Translation: CASSVRVNTEAFF.

This chain connects TRBV5-8 to TRBJ1-2, with D maybe TRBD1 (6 bases). This CDR3 comprises 13 residues. Looked up from germline, CDR1 is SGHTS and CDR2 is YDEGEE. V was shortened by 3 bases and J by 3 bases, with 9 bases between the two germline ends. CDR3 DNA sequence: TGTGCCAGCAGCTCCGACAGGTACTATGGCTACACCTTC. Translated, it gives CASSSDRYYGYTF.

The table lists this clone with a count of one. This rearrangement joins TRBV4-1 to TRBJ2-1; TRBD1 is a possible D gene (6 bases). V lost 2 bases and J 4 bases, leaving 12 bases between the germline ends. CDR1 and CDR2 (germline): MGHRA, YSYEKL. The CDR3 runs to 15 residues. CDR3 loop: CASSQQGWGYNEQFF. The DNA for the CDR3 is TGCGCCAGCAGCCAACAGGGGTGGGGGTACAATGAGCAGTTCTTC.

V gene TRBV11-2 combines with J gene TRBJ2-1, with D perhaps TRBD1 (6 bases). This CDR3 contains 15 residues. Germline CDR1 SGHAT, CDR2 FQNNGV. Trimming shortened V by 1 base and J by 7 bases, and 14 bases separated the two germline ends. The DNA for the CDR3 is TGTGCCAGCAGCTTAGGGGTTGGGGGCCTAAATGAGCAGTTCTTC. This encodes CASSLGVGGLNEQFF.

This chain links TRBV19 with TRBJ1-1; D may be TRBD1 (6 bases). The CDR3 runs 12 residues. Per the germline V gene, CDR1 is LNHDA and CDR2 is SQIVND (reference sequence). V lost 4 bases to trimming and J lost 7 bases, with 10 bases between them. This CDR3 reads CASSNTGFEAFF. CDR3 DNA sequence: TGTGCCAGTAGTAACACAGGGTTTGAAGCTTTCTTT.

The CDR3 nucleotides are TGTGCCAGCAGCCTGCGGCGGGGGAGGGACATTCAGTACTTC. This codes for CASSLRRGRDIQYF. The chain has TRBV11-3 and TRBJ2-4, with 7 bases aligning to TRBD2. This CDR3 has 14 amino acids. CDR1 and CDR2 from the germline V gene are SGHNT and YENEEA. J lost 8 bases, V lost 5 bases, and 9 bases had no gene match.

The rearrangement links TRBV7-2 to TRBJ2-2, with a tentative D call TRBD1 (6 bases). Trimming left V 7 bases short and J 6 bases short, with 15 bases between. Looked up from germline, CDR1 is SGHTA and CDR2 is FQGNSA. The CDR3 length is 14 residues. The CDR3 is CASTPQGTAGELFF. CDR3 in DNA: TGTGCCAGCACCCCTCAGGGGACCGCCGGGGAGCTGTTTTTT.

V and J are TRBV5-4 and TRBJ2-7, with D tentatively TRBD1 (5 bases). The CDR3 spans 15 residues. V lost 0 bases, J lost 3 bases, and 13 bases lay in between. Germline V gene sequence: CDR1 SGHNT, CDR2 YYREEE (reference sequence). CDR3 protein: CASSLDGQVGYEQYF. For the CDR3, the DNA is TGTGCCAGCAGCTTGGATGGACAAGTGGGCTACGAGCAGTACTTC.

The chain employs TRBV5-6 and TRBJ1-1; 7 nucleotides match TRBD1. This CDR3 has 15 amino acids. V was clipped by 4 bases and J by 6 bases; unmatched bases: 12. The germline gives CDR1 SGHDT, CDR2 YYEEEE. In nucleotides, the CDR3 is TGTGCCAGCAGCCTCACACAGGGGAGTAGGGCTGAAGCTTTCTTT. Translation: CASSLTQGSRAEAFF. The complete variable domain, with remaining parts taken from reference TRBV5-6 and TRBJ1-1, reads DAGVTQSPTHLIKTRGQQVTLRCSPKSGHDTVSWYQQALGQGPQFIFQYYEEEERQRGNFPDRFSGHQFPNYSSELNVNALLLGDSALYLCASSLTQGSRAEAFFGQGTRLTVV.

The chain combines TRBV10-3 with TRBJ2-3; D remains unclear. With 6 bases removed from V and 0 bases from J, the gap between germline ends came to 4 bases. Per germline, CDR1 ENHRY and CDR2 SYGVKD. The CDR3 totals 12 residues. The DNA for the CDR3 is TGTGCCATCAGGTCTAGCACAGATACGCAGTATTTT. Translated: CAIRSSTDTQYF.

V is TRBV7-2 and J is TRBJ2-2, with 11 bases that match TRBD2. J lost 7 bases, V lost 6 bases, and 10 bases had no gene match. Germline-derived CDR1 and CDR2 are SGHTA and FQGNSA. The CDR3 is made up of 16 amino acids. CDR3 amino acids: CASRSPGLAASGELFF. As DNA, the CDR3 is TGTGCCAGCAGATCACCGGGACTAGCGGCAAGCGGGGAGCTGTTTTTT.

The chain carries TRBV10-1 and TRBJ2-5, with 7 bases fitting TRBD2. The CDR3 extends over 13 amino acids. Losses at the gene ends were 2 bases for V and 7 bases for J; bases not matched to a gene: 4. From germline, CDR1 is WNHNN and CDR2 SYGVQD (reference sequence). The CDR3 reads CASSEGPGGTQYF. For the CDR3, the DNA is TGCGCCAGCAGTGAGGGACCGGGGGGGACCCAGTACTTC.

The rearrangement joins TRBV2 to TRBJ2-1; 8 bases map to TRBD2. Per the germline V gene, CDR1 is SNHLY and CDR2 is FYNNEI. The CDR3 contains 15 residues. After removal of 1 base from V and 6 bases from J, the junction contained 5 bases not matched to a gene. This chain's CDR3 is CASSEGSGRINEQFF. The CDR3, as DNA: TGTGCCAGCAGTGAAGGCAGCGGGAGAATCAATGAGCAGTTCTTC.